This T cell receptor beta chain was documented in a study of control samples from healthy donors and cancer patients. Germline CDR1 MNHEY, CDR2 SVGAGI. V dropped 2 bases and J dropped 6 bases, with 20 bases sitting between them. The CDR3 length is 16 residues. Clones were sequenced by immunoSEQ multiplex PCR, and TCRdb holds only the in-frame ones, with some missing. The repertoire holds about 150,000 clones, under 90% seen once, with 4.9% in the top ten. The source material was blood. This TCR came from a man aged 25 to 40 in good health. This chain uses TRBV6-5 with TRBJ2-7; TRBD2 might be the D (6 bases). The CDR3 is CASSYGDGSFLGEQYF. CDR3 in DNA: TGTGCCAGCAGTTACGGTGACGGGAGTTTTTTGGGCGAGCAGTACTTC.